Listed below are T cell receptor beta chains from one sample, sequenced in a study of blood T cells in healthy people across ages. TCRdb called the 5' RACE reads again in MiXCR, with one record for every CDR3 protein. The data contain hundreds of thousands of distinct CDR3 sequences, roughly 25% of them singletons. In addition, the sample was reused for a study of T cells of mothers and their children.

The sequenced material came from blood. The receptors were sampled from a boy aged 10-17 years in good health. The CDR3 runs from the conserved cysteine through the conserved F or W. Not every row has a clone size; where given, it reads once, few, many or a size class.

cdr3_aa	v_call	clone_size	j_call
CASSRQGADGYTF	TRBV6-2/TRBV6-3	-	TRBJ1-2
CSALTYGAGATNEQFF	TRBV20-1	few	TRBJ2-1
CASSPGEAGNQPQHF	TRBV27	-	TRBJ1-5
CASSPGIAYNEQFF	TRBV27	-	TRBJ2-1
CASSPGRTSTNEKLFF	TRBV7-9	few	TRBJ1-4
CASGLDSTNEKLFF	TRBV12-5	few	TRBJ1-4
CASSQDHSRSQYF	TRBV3-1	-	TRBJ2-7
CASQIPGVPLHF	TRBV6-2/TRBV6-3	-	TRBJ1-6
CSGYRAPFTDTQYF	TRBV29-1	-	TRBJ2-3
CATSDGGLAGETQYF	TRBV24-1	-	TRBJ2-5
CASSQYSRGGPRETQYF	TRBV3-1	-	TRBJ2-5
CSVERGLDETQYF	TRBV29-1	-	TRBJ2-5
CASSPYPRYNEQFF	TRBV7-8	-	-
CASGQELNTEAFF	TRBV6-5	few	TRBJ1-1
CSVKGFGSGWTEAFF	TRBV29-1	-	TRBJ1-1
CSVTGPRVYNEQFF	TRBV29-1	few	TRBJ2-1
CASSLILGLTDTQYF	TRBV7-8	-	TRBJ2-3
CASSPHPPDTQYF	TRBV6-5	few	TRBJ2-3
CASSSATGGKKETQYF	TRBV6-2/TRBV6-3	few	TRBJ2-5
CASSPGTGETDTQYF	TRBV7-2	-	TRBJ2-3
CSVRGQGLHIQYF	TRBV29-1	few	TRBJ2-4
CASSQVGGQETQYF	TRBV4-3	few	TRBJ2-5
CASSLKREGTFGTDTQYF	TRBV11-2	-	TRBJ2-3
CASSQLVGLGTAYGYTF	TRBV4-1	few	TRBJ1-2
CASSQDLAGGLETQYF	TRBV4-2	-	TRBJ2-5
CAISERDRSYEQYF	TRBV10-3	-	-
CSAYSGGTEAFF	TRBV29-1	many	TRBJ1-1
CAISEPRDSFYEQYF	TRBV10-3	few	-
CSVEGGDENEQFF	TRBV29-1	-	TRBJ2-1
CASSLGSGGGKTQYF	TRBV7-2	few	TRBJ2-5
CSASSGRDLYEQYF	TRBV20-1	few	TRBJ2-7
CSVVAENYEQYF	TRBV29-1	-	TRBJ2-7
CATSRGQMHNTGELFF	TRBV15	many	TRBJ2-2
CASSPTRNNGETQYF	TRBV7-9	-	TRBJ2-5
CASSLSGLAAQETQYF	TRBV11-2	-	TRBJ2-5
CATSDRNLADTQYF	TRBV24-1	-	TRBJ2-3
CASSFSLEVHEQFF	TRBV5-6	-	TRBJ2-1
CASSLLGFSDSGANVLTF	TRBV28	-	TRBJ2-6
CSGGPDIGQFF	TRBV20-1	few	-
CASSQPVRYYGYTF	TRBV7-2	-	TRBJ1-2